Presented here are 30 T cell receptor beta chains from one specimen sequenced in a study of tumor-infiltrating lymphocytes in primary liver carcinoma. With 500 to 650 ng total RNA as template and a constant-region primer, TCR beta cDNA was made. Employing slightly modified ARM-PCR, three nested multiplex PCR rounds were run, and these gave rise to the TCR beta libraries. Two initial PCR rounds of approximately 10 cycles each paired TRBV1-TRBV30 forward primers with a C-beta reverse primer. From the multiplex PCR reads, TCRdb called clonotypes with MiXCR, one entry per CDR3 protein. The sample lists 48,000 or so distinct CDR3 sequences; 70% to 80% were seen once. Without any cell sorting, about 18-30 mg of bulk tissue yielded co-extracted RNA and DNA. The sequencing sample was made of liver tumor tissue from sampling region 3. Subset indicated: tumor region T3, left-lateral pole. The receptor source for this set is a man aged 40-50 years with primary liver carcinoma and hepatitis B virus infection.

On this clonotype itself: One junction end disagrees with the germline gene, perhaps due to a read error. The chain joins TRBV7-9 to TRBJ2-7, with D perhaps given as TRBD1 or TRBD2 (5 bases each). This CDR3 has 15 residues. Per germline, CDR1 SEHNR and CDR2 FQNEAQ (reference sequence). The CDR3 protein is CDSSFTGGAIYEQYF. The CDR3 DNA sequence: TGCGACAGCAGCTTTACAGGAGGCGCAATCTACGAGCAGTACTTC.

The chain recombines TRBV10-2 with TRBJ2-7; D may match TRBD1 or TRBD2 (5 bases each). The CDR3 runs 14 residues. Germline loops: CDR1 WSHSY, CDR2 SAAADI. V shed 10 bases and J shed 2 bases, with 18 bases lying between them. The CDR3 nucleotides read TGCGCCATCACCGGACGGGGACCCCCCTACGAGCAGTACTTC. It translates to CAITGRGPPYEQYF.

Worth noting for this clonotype: A read error may account for a junction end that differs from germline. The rearrangement uses TRBV14 and TRBJ2-2; 7 positions match TRBD1. The length of the CDR3 is 14 residues. CDR1 and CDR2 from the germline V gene are SGHDN and FVKESK. CDR3 sequence (DNA): TGTGCCAGCAGGTCGGGACAGAATACCGTGGAGCTGTTTTTT. Amino acid sequence: CASRSGQNTVELFF.

This clonotype was counted ten times or more. This chain joins TRBV7-3 and TRBJ1-3, with D possibly TRBD1 on 5 matching bases. This CDR3 region has 15 residues. Germline CDR1 reads SGHTA; CDR2 reads FQGTGA. Trimming removed 1 base from V and 4 bases from J, with 11 bases in between. CDR3 bases: TGTGCCAGCAGCTTAAGTGGGGGTTTCGGAAACACCATATATTTT. As protein: CASSLSGGFGNTIYF.

Of note for this clonotype: A much larger clone lies a single base off, so this may be a read error. The V gene is TRBV5-1, the J gene TRBJ2-3, with D uncertain. The CDR3 runs to 12 residues. Germline CDR1 SGHRS, CDR2 YFSETQ. The DNA for the CDR3 is TGCGCCAACAGCTCCAGCACAGATACGCAGTATTTT. Translation: CANSSSTDTQYF.

The table lists this clonotype with a count of one. J is TRBJ1-5 and V is TRBV11-2; no clear D. V lost 5 bases and J lost 6, with 14 bases in between. CDR1 is SGHAT, CDR2 FQNNGV, per germline. The CDR3 has 14 amino acids. CDR3 in DNA: TGTGCCAGCAGCCACCTAGACACATGTCAGCCCCAGCATTTT. The encoded protein is CASSHLDTCQPQHF.

The chain combines TRBV6-6 with TRBJ1-6; 9 bases are a match to TRBD1. Trimming cost V 10 bases and J 7 bases; bases outside gene matches: 14. Germline CDR1 reads MNHNY; CDR2 reads SVGAGI (reference sequence). This CDR3 has 16 amino acids. The CDR3 DNA follows: TGTGCCAATAGACCACCGGACAGGGGAGAAAATTCACCCCTCCACTTT. It specifies CANRPPDRGENSPLHF.

Points on this clonotype: Just one base apart from a much larger clone, this may be a read error. The genes are TRBV29-1 and TRBJ2-5, with TRBD2 matching over 7 bases. Germline CDR1 SQVTM, CDR2 ANQGSEA. The CDR3 totals 11 residues. The CDR3 is CCGRGGETQYF. CDR3 coding DNA: TGCTGCGGTCGGGGAGGGGAGACCCAGTACTTC.

The rearrangement uses TRBV29-1 and TRBJ1-2; D is unclear. This CDR3 comprises 13 residues. Germline CDR1 reads SQVTM; CDR2 reads ANQGSEA. V was trimmed by 4 bases and J by 0 bases, leaving 9 bases between them. CDR3 protein: CSVVQTTNYGYTF. CDR3 sequence (DNA): TGCAGCGTTGTGCAAACTACTAACTATGGCTACACCTTC.

In the case of this clonotype: This may stem from a read error, because a much larger clone lies one nucleotide away. This chain uses TRBV28 with TRBJ2-7; D gene ambiguous. The CDR3 totals 15 residues. Germline V gives CDR1 MDHEN, CDR2 SYDVKM. The CDR3 nucleotides read TGTGCCAGCAGTTTCTTGAGCTGGAAAGATTACGAGCGGTACTTC. Translation: CASSFLSWKDYERYF.

Worth noting for this clonotype: The junction and the germline gene differ at one end; a read error may be behind it. This chain uses TRBV7-3 with TRBJ2-3; weak D call: TRBD1 (6 bases). This CDR3 comprises 13 residues. CDR1 and CDR2 from the germline V gene are SGHTA and FQGTGA. The CDR3 loop is CASSSSRTDMQYF. The CDR3 DNA follows: TGTGCCAGCAGCTCCTCGAGGACAGATATGCAGTATTTT.

This clonotype was picked up one time. Relative to the germline gene, one junction end is altered; a read error may explain this. CDR3 sequence reads: CASSETSGSVYEHLF. The CDR3 bases are TGCGCCAGCAGCGAGACTAGCGGGAGTGTGTATGAGCACCTCTTC. This chain connects TRBV5-1 to TRBJ2-1; 12 nucleotides match TRBD2. The CDR3 is 15 amino acids. CDR1 is SGHRS and CDR2 is YFSETQ in the germline V gene.

About this clonotype: The conserved phenylalanine or tryptophan normally closing the CDR3 is absent here, so this likely arose from a read error. It is unclear where the CDR3 begins or ends on the DNA, so no DNA is shown, and the CDR3 is as TCRdb lists it. The chain has TRBV10-2 and TRBJ2-1. Germline loops: CDR1 WSHSY, CDR2 SAAADI. The CDR3 is 8 amino acids long, termini counted. The CDR3 sequence: CAIRGMFL.

As for this clonotype: Sequence at one end of the junction differs from germline and may be a read error. The chain couples TRBV6-2 or TRBV6-3 to TRBJ1-5; perhaps TRBD1 as D (6 bases). This CDR3 comprises 17 residues. CDR1 and CDR2 from the germline V gene are MNHEY and SVGEGT. The CDR3 bases are TGTGTCAGCAGTTATTATGGGCAGGGGTTAGAGAATCAGCCCCAGCATTTT. It translates to CVSSYYGQGLENQPQHF.

The V call is TRBV29-1, the J call TRBJ2-7; TRBD1 aligns across 8 bases. The junction had 9 bases not matched to a gene; V was cut back by 6 bases and J by 5 bases. Germline CDR1 is SQVTM and CDR2 is ANQGSEA. The CDR3 runs 13 residues. The CDR3 protein is CSVDRGAQNEQYF. The CDR3 DNA reads TGCAGCGTCGACAGGGGTGCACAGAACGAGCAGTACTTC.

There are many counts of this clonotype. The V and J genes are TRBV5-1 and TRBJ1-1; 9 bases fit TRBD1. This CDR3 region has 18 residues. Germline CDR1 and CDR2: SGHRS and YFSETQ. V was pared by 0 bases and J by 0 bases, with 9 bases of the junction left unmatched. The CDR3 loop reads CASSLGRTGVTMNTEAFF. As DNA, the CDR3 is TGCGCCAGCAGCTTGGGTCGGACAGGGGTTACCATGAACACTGAAGCTTTCTTT.

This rearrangement joins TRBV28 to TRBJ2-7; D is possibly TRBD2 (6 bases). Germline V CDR1 and CDR2: MDHEN, SYDVKM. CDR3 length equals 13 residues. The CDR3 nucleotides are TGTAGCAGCAATTTGGGGACGGCGGGAGAGCAGTACTTC. Translation gives CSSNLGTAGEQYF.

V and J are TRBV6-1 and TRBJ1-2; TRBD1 is a possible D gene (5 bases). Germline V gene data show CDR1 as MNHNS and CDR2 as SASEGT. CDR3 size: 14 residues. V lost 7 bases to trimming and J lost 4 bases, with 16 bases between them. CDR3: CASTRWGSRYGYTF. In DNA form, the CDR3 reads TGTGCCAGCACCCGATGGGGCAGCCGCTATGGCTACACCTTC.

Concerning this clonotype itself: The junction departs from the called germline gene at one end, perhaps through a read error. V gene TRBV7-2 combines with J gene TRBJ2-1; D ambiguous. Germline V gene sequence: CDR1 SGHTA, CDR2 FQGNSA. This CDR3 comprises 13 residues. The CDR3 loop is CAGSLQLRTEQFF. CDR3 sequence (DNA): TGTGCCGGCAGCCTACAACTTCGGACGGAGCAGTTCTTC.

With regard to this clonotype: The CDR3 does not close with the conserved phenylalanine or tryptophan, likely indicating a read error. The chain has TRBV5-5 and TRBJ1-2; maybe TRBD1 (6 bases). The germline V gene has CDR1 SGHKS and CDR2 YYEKEE (reference sequence). This CDR3 is 15 amino acids long. Here the CDR3 reads CANSTRTDFNYGYTL. The CDR3 coding sequence is TGTGCTAACAGCACCCGGACAGATTTTAACTATGGCTACACCCTC.

There are many counts of this clonotype. The V call is TRBV13, the J call TRBJ1-1; TRBD1 matches at 7 bases. This CDR3 is 13 amino acids long. V shed 3 bases, J shed 12 bases, and the junction held 10 bases outside the gene matches. CDR1 is PRHDT and CDR2 is FYEKMQ in the germline V gene (reference sequence). This chain's CDR3 is CASSFNRGSVPFF. CDR3 nucleotides: TGTGCCAGCAGCTTTAACAGGGGTTCAGTTCCTTTCTTT. The full variable domain, completed using reference TRBV13 and TRBJ1-1, is AAGVIQSPRHLIKEKRETATLKCYPIPRHDTVYWYQQGPGQDPQFLISFYEKMQSDKGSIPDRFSAQQFSDYHSELNMSSLELGDSALYFCASSFNRGSVPFFGQGTRLTVV.

This rearrangement joins TRBV29-1 to TRBJ2-1; perhaps TRBD2 as D (5 bases). Germline CDR1 and CDR2: SQVTM and ANQGSEA. The length of the CDR3 is 13 residues. CDR3 sequence (DNA): TGCAGTAGAACCGCCGGGGTCTACAATGAGCAGTTCTTC. Protein product: CSRTAGVYNEQFF.

Remarks on this clonotype: An end of the junction differs from the germline gene, which may be a read error. CDR3 bases: TGCAACGTTACGACAGCGGAAGCTTTCTTC. Translated: CNVTTAEAFF. The chain carries TRBV29-1 and TRBJ1-1; tentative D call: TRBD1 (5 bases). There are 10 residues in the CDR3. Germline V CDR1 and CDR2: SQVTM, ANQGSEA.

As concerns this clonotype: A single base separates this from a much larger clone, so it may be a read error. The genes are TRBV30 and TRBJ2-7; D ambiguous. The V gene lost 6 bases and the J gene lost 3 bases, with 12 bases spanning the gap. Germline CDR1 GTSNPN, CDR2 SVGIG (reference sequence). The CDR3 covers 12 residues. This CDR3 reads CACIGDFYEQYF. CDR3 bases: TGTGCCTGTATAGGAGATTTCTACGAGCAGTACTTC.

This clonotype was seen at least ten times. The chain combines TRBV28 with TRBJ1-2; no clear D. The CDR3 has 14 amino acids. Between the trimmed V and J ends, which lost 3 bases and 4 bases, there was a span of 12 bases. Per the germline V gene, CDR1 is MDHEN and CDR2 is SYDVKM. For the CDR3, the DNA is TGTGCCAGCAGTTTGGGCAGGACGTCCTATGGCTACACCTTC. Translated: CASSLGRTSYGYTF.

Of note for this clonotype: A junction boundary mismatches the germline segment, possibly from a read error. This chain connects TRBV11-2 to TRBJ2-4; a possible D gene is TRBD2 (6 bases). Germline values: CDR1 SGHAT, CDR2 FQNNGV. The CDR3 contains 16 residues. The CDR3 DNA sequence: TGTGCCGGCAATCAGAATGTAAGGGGCGCGGGAAACATTCAATACTTC. Translating it yields CAGNQNVRGAGNIQYF.

Turning to this clonotype: An end of the junction differs from the germline gene, which may be a read error. The chain is built from TRBV12-3 or TRBV12-4 and TRBJ1-1; unclear D gene. The CDR3 is 15 amino acids. CDR3 coding DNA: TGTGCCAGCAGTAAAGCGGATAGTCTTAACACTGAAGTTTTCTTT. Its protein is CASSKADSLNTEVFF.

Of note for this clonotype: A junction end diverges from the germline sequence, so it may reflect a read error. Here the CDR3 reads CANSTTADTQYF. The CDR3 region has the DNA TGTGCCAACAGTACCACCGCAGATACGCAGTATTTT. J is TRBJ2-3 and V is TRBV12-3 or TRBV12-4, with D uncertain. The CDR3 covers 12 residues.

The V and J genes are TRBV21-1 and TRBJ1-1; TRBD1, the D gene given by the table, was not confirmed from the DNA. TRBV21-1 is classified as a pseudogene. The CDR3 contains 14 residues. The CDR3 DNA reads TGTGATAGCAGCAAAGGGGGGGGGGACACTGAAGCTTTCTTT. Its translation is CDSSKGGGDTEAFF.

A remark on this clonotype: Mismatch with germline at one junction end may stem from a read error. The V and J genes are TRBV29-1 and TRBJ2-1; D unclear. Per germline, CDR1 SQVTM and CDR2 ANQGSEA. This CDR3 has 15 residues. The CDR3 nucleotides read TGCAGCGTTGAAGATACCAGGCGTTTGAGCTTGGAGCAGTCCTTC. It encodes CSVEDTRRLSLEQSF.